This T cell receptor beta chain was captured in a study of human T cells and chemical hapten exposure. Study results and limitations: Against controls, expanded TCRs gave rise to significantly more large CDR3 similarity clusters. The donors suffered from alopecia, so their immune response may not match that of healthy people.

TCRdb reanalysed the RACE reads using MiXCR and keeps one entry per CDR3 protein. The sample consists of over 65,000 distinct CDR3 sequences, approximately 12% of them appearing once. Germline lookup yields CDR1 DFQATT and CDR2 SNEGSKA (reference sequence). V lost 1 base and J lost 4; bases outside the gene matches: 1. This CDR3 is 13 amino acids long. This clonotype has ten or more counts. Its specificity is unknown. Sample time point: patch test 1, 2 weeks after DPC sensitization. Specified treatment: therapeutic diphenylcyclopropenone sensitization with weekly scalp DPC. Sequencing was performed on whole blood, taken in connection with sensitization to the hapten diphenylcyclopropenone (DPC). The chain is built from TRBV20-1 and TRBJ1-5; the match to TRBD1 covers 7 bases. This TCR was sampled from a woman aged 45-65 years with alopecia areata. Some clones in this sample may be carry-over from other donors' samples. This CDR3 reads CSARVDRNQPQHF. The CDR3 coding sequence is TGCAGTGCTAGAGTGGACAGGAATCAGCCCCAGCATTTT.